A single sample is the source of the 12 T cell receptor beta chains below, sequenced in a study of response to subunit inactivated influenza vaccine. TCRdb called the RT-PCR reads again in MiXCR, with one record for every CDR3 protein. This sample has 700,000 to 800,000 distinct CDR3 sequences, with roughly 18% found just once. Source: PBMCs from blood, taken 5 days after vaccination. The source is a man aged 50-60 years who received an inactivated influenza vaccine.

The chain uses TRBV18 and TRBJ2-3; no firm D call. The germline V and J ends were trimmed by 2 bases and 3 bases, with 12 bases remaining between them. The CDR3 is 15 residues long. Germline assignment: CDR1 KGHSH and CDR2 LQKENI. This chain's CDR3 is CASSPMSPRTDTQYF. In DNA, the CDR3 is TGTGCCAGCTCACCAATGAGTCCAAGAACAGATACGCAGTATTTT.

This clonotype was seen only a few times. The V gene is TRBV3-1, the J gene TRBJ2-5, with 10 bases lining up with TRBD1. The CDR3 covers 16 residues. Per the germline V gene, CDR1 is LGHDT and CDR2 is YNNKEL (reference sequence). Losses at the gene ends were 4 bases for V and 4 bases for J; bases not matched to a gene: 9. The CDR3 is CASSRFRDRGRETQYF. The CDR3 DNA is TGTGCCAGCAGCCGATTCCGGGACAGGGGAAGAGAGACCCAGTACTTC.

This chain connects TRBV6-1 to TRBJ2-5, with 7 bases fitting TRBD1. J lost 7 bases, V lost 1 base, and 9 bases had no gene match. The CDR3 sequence is 15 residues long. In germline, CDR1 is MNHNS, CDR2 SASEGT. This chain's CDR3 is CASSEVFEGAGTQYF. The CDR3 DNA reads TGTGCCAGCAGTGAAGTTTTCGAGGGGGCGGGGACCCAGTACTTC.

The chain is built from TRBV4-2 and TRBJ1-1, with 9 bases identical to TRBD1. The CDR3 has 14 amino acids. Germline CDR1 LGHNA, CDR2 YNFKEQ. The ends lost 2 bases at V and 4 bases at J; junction bases unmatched: 2. As DNA, the CDR3 is TGTGCCAGCAGCCAAATGGACAGGGGCACTGAAGCTTTCTTT. This codes for CASSQMDRGTEAFF.

This clonotype was seen only a few times. The V and J genes are TRBV4-1 and TRBJ2-6; D perhaps matches TRBD2 (7 bases). Per the germline V gene, CDR1 is MGHRA and CDR2 is YSYEKL. There are 18 residues in the CDR3. The V end was cut by 3 bases, the J end by 0 bases, with 15 bases between. This chain's CDR3 is CASSQPWGGGSGANVLTF. CDR3 in DNA: TGCGCCAGCAGCCAGCCATGGGGAGGGGGCTCTGGGGCCAACGTCCTGACTTTC.

A few counts support this clonotype. V is TRBV10-3 and J is TRBJ1-3; D ambiguous. Germline CDR1 and CDR2: ENHRY and SYGVKD. Trimming removed 3 bases at V and 4 bases at J, with 10 bases between. CDR3 length: 14 residues. The CDR3 DNA follows: TGTGCCATCAGTGATCGGGAGAGAGGAAACACCATATATTTT. Translation: CAISDRERGNTIYF.

The chain employs TRBV9 and TRBJ2-1, with TRBD2 matching over 9 bases. The V and J ends lost 4 bases and 4 bases, in that order; junction bases with no gene match: 6. The germline V gene encodes CDR1 SGDLS and CDR2 YYNGEE. The CDR3 runs to 15 residues. The CDR3 region is CASSRGGDVYNEQFF. The CDR3 bases are TGTGCCAGCAGCCGCGGGGGGGACGTGTACAATGAGCAGTTCTTC. Based on the CDR3 plus reference TRBV9 and TRBJ2-1, the full variable domain is DSGVTQTPKHLITATGQRVTLRCSPRSGDLSVYWYQQSLDQGLQFLIQYYNGEERAKGNILERFSAQQFPDLHSELNLSSLELGDSALYFCASSRGGDVYNEQFFGPGTRLTVL.

This sequence joins TRBV2 and TRBJ2-7, with D perhaps matching TRBD1 or TRBD2 (5 bases each). The V and J ends lost 5 bases and 2 bases respectively, with 7 bases between them. The germline V gene encodes CDR1 SNHLY and CDR2 FYNNEI. CDR3 size: 12 residues. The CDR3 DNA reads TGTGCCAGCAGTCGGGACGCCTACGAGCAGTACTTC. Its translation: CASSRDAYEQYF. Variable domain in full (rest from reference TRBV2 and TRBJ2-7): EPEVTQTPSHQVTQMGQEVILRCVPISNHLYFYWYRQILGQKVEFLVSFYNNEISEKSEIFDDQFSVERPDGSNFTLKIRSTKLEDSAMYFCASSRDAYEQYFGPGTRLTVT.

The rearrangement uses TRBV4-3 and TRBJ2-7; D is ambiguous. The CDR3 contains 10 residues. Germline V gene lookup returns CDR1 LGHNA and CDR2 YSLEER. V lost 2 bases, J lost 6 bases, and 2 bases lay in between. CDR3 residues: CASSQCEQYF. CDR3 coding DNA: TGCGCCAGCAGCCAATGCGAGCAGTACTTC.

The chain carries TRBV20-1 and TRBJ2-1, with D maybe TRBD2 (6 bases). CDR1 is DFQATT, CDR2 SNEGSKA, per germline (reference sequence). Trimming stripped 1 base from V and 9 bases from J, with 13 bases between. The CDR3 spans 13 residues. The DNA of the CDR3 is TGCAGTGCTAGAGGGGCGGGGCGGCGTGAGCAGTTCTTC. This translates into CSARGAGRREQFF.

A few counts support this clonotype. V and J are TRBV7-9 and TRBJ1-1, with 7 positions matching TRBD1. Trimming removed 6 bases from V and 4 bases from J; junction bases left unmatched: 5. The CDR3 runs to 13 residues. CDR1 and CDR2 (germline): SEHNR, FQNEAQ (reference sequence). CDR3 protein: CASSREGATEAFF. The CDR3 bases are TGTGCCAGCAGTCGAGAGGGGGCCACTGAAGCTTTCTTT.

The gene calls are TRBV7-2 and TRBJ2-2; perhaps TRBD2 as D (5 bases). The length of the CDR3 is 15 residues. The germline V and J ends were trimmed by 5 bases and 5 bases, with 15 bases remaining between them. Germline loops: CDR1 SGHTA, CDR2 FQGNSA. The CDR3 nucleotides read TGTGCCAGCAGCCCCCCTCGGGGAAGGACCGGGGAGCTGTTTTTT. It yields the protein CASSPPRGRTGELFF. Together with reference TRBV7-2 and TRBJ2-2, the CDR3 gives the full variable domain: GAGVSQSPSNKVTEKGKDVELRCDPISGHTALYWYRQSLGQGLEFLIYFQGNSAPDKSGLPSDRFSAERTGGSVSTLTIQRTQQEDSAVYLCASSPPRGRTGELFFGEGSRLTVL.